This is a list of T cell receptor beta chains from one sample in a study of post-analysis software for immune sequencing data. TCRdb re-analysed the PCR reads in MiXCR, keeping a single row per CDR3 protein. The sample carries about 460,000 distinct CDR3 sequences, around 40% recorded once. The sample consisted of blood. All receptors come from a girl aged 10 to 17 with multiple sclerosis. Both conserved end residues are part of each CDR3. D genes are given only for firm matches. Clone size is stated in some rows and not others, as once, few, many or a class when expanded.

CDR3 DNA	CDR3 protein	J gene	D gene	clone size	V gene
TGTGCCAGCAGTTTTACGGGAGGGATCTACAATGAGCAGTTCTTC	CASSFTGGIYNEQFF	TRBJ2-1	TRBD2	few	TRBV12-3/TRBV12-4
TGTGCCAGCAGCTCCATACGGGACTTCTATAAAAACATTCAGTACTTC	CASSSIRDFYKNIQYF	TRBJ2-4	.	many	TRBV7-9
TGTGCCAGCAGCCAAGCTAGTAAGAGCTACAATGAGCAGTTCTTC	CASSQASKSYNEQFF	TRBJ2-1	.	.	TRBV4-2
TGTGCCAGCAGCCCTCGGGGGTGGGGTCAGCCCCAGCATTTT	CASSPRGWGQPQHF	TRBJ1-5	.	.	TRBV28
TGCAGTGCTAGGCTAGCGGGAGATCCCACCCAAGAGACCCAGTACTTC	CSARLAGDPTQETQYF	TRBJ2-5	TRBD2	.	TRBV20-1
TGTGCCAGCAGCTACCTCTGGGGAGCGCCAGAAGAGACCCAGTACTTC	CASSYLWGAPEETQYF	TRBJ2-5	.	few	TRBV6-5
TGCAGTGCTAGTGGGTGGGGGTCCACTGAAGCTTTCTTT	CSASGWGSTEAFF	TRBJ1-1	.	.	TRBV20-1
TGTGCCAGCAGTTTATGGGCCAGTCAGGGGGAGACCCAGTACTTC	CASSLWASQGETQYF	TRBJ2-5	.	few	TRBV27
TGTGCCAGCAGCTTAGCTAGCGGGTCTCCCCAAGAGACCCAGTACTTC	CASSLASGSPQETQYF	TRBJ2-5	TRBD2	.	TRBV7-8
TGTGCCAGCAGCCCACGACATGGGACTAGCGGGAGAGGCAATGAGCAGTTCTTC	CASSPRHGTSGRGNEQFF	TRBJ2-1	TRBD2	few	TRBV9
TGCGCCAGCAGCTTGGTGGCAACTGGATACTCTAGCACAGATACGCAGTATTTT	CASSLVATGYSSTDTQYF	TRBJ2-3	.	.	TRBV5-1
TGTGCCTGGAGTCGATACAGGGAGATCACTGAAGCTTTCTTT	CAWSRYREITEAFF	TRBJ1-1	.	.	TRBV30
TGTGCCAGCAGTTCGGGACAGGGAAACTATGGCCACACCTTC	CASSSGQGNYGHTF	TRBJ1-2	TRBD1	.	TRBV12-3/TRBV12-4
TGTGCCAGTAGTATCTCCGGGACTAGCAGAGACAATGAGCAGTTCTTC	CASSISGTSRDNEQFF	TRBJ2-1	TRBD2	.	TRBV19
TGTGCCAGCAGCGTAGGGACAGGGGGGGCCTACGAGCAGTACTTC	CASSVGTGGAYEQYF	TRBJ2-7	TRBD1	.	TRBV9
TGCAGTGCTAGAGTCCCACGGGACTGGGAAGAGACCCAGTACTTC	CSARVPRDWEETQYF	TRBJ2-5	.	.	TRBV20-1
TGCAGCGCCGAAAACCGGGATCAAAACACTGAAGCTTTCTTT	CSAENRDQNTEAFF	TRBJ1-1	.	.	TRBV29-1
TGCGCCAGCAGCTTGGACGGGAGGGCCCTTTACAATGAGCAGTTCTTC	CASSLDGRALYNEQFF	TRBJ2-1	TRBD2	.	TRBV5-1
TGTGCCAGCACCCTAGCGGGAGTCTCCTACGATGAGCAGTTCTTC	CASTLAGVSYDEQFF	TRBJ2-1	TRBD2	.	TRBV28
TGTGCCAGCAGTTTACAGGGGCTCGATAGCACAGATACGCAGTATTTT	CASSLQGLDSTDTQYF	TRBJ2-3	.	.	TRBV28
TGCAGTGCTGGCTATTTTAGCAATGAGCAGTTCTTC	CSAGYFSNEQFF	TRBJ2-1	.	.	TRBV20-1
TGCGCCAGCAGCTTGGAGTCCGGGAGCCAGCCCCAGCATTTT	CASSLESGSQPQHF	TRBJ1-5	.	few	TRBV5-1
TGTGCCAACAGCCCCACATATGGACAGGGGAAATATTACGAGCAGTACTTC	CANSPTYGQGKYYEQYF	TRBJ2-7	TRBD1	.	TRBV7-9
TGTGCCAGTAACGACAGGGGTACAGACTACGAGCAGTACTTC	CASNDRGTDYEQYF	TRBJ2-7	TRBD1	.	TRBV18
TGTGCCAGCAGCGTAGCCCCCGGGGGGCGAGGGAACAATGAGCAGTTCTTC	CASSVAPGGRGNNEQFF	TRBJ2-1	.	.	TRBV9
TGTGCTAGTGGTTTGGTACCAACAGCGATGAACACTGAAGCTTTCTTT	CASGLVPTAMNTEAFF	TRBJ1-1	.	once	TRBV12-5
TGCAGTGCTAGAGCCCTACTAGCGGCTCGCACAGATACGCAGTATTTT	CSARALLAARTDTQYF	TRBJ2-3	TRBD2	few	TRBV20-1
TGTGCCAGCAGCAAAGCTGGCGGGAACTTCTACGAGCAGTACTTC	CASSKAGGNFYEQYF	TRBJ2-7	.	.	TRBV21-1
TGCGCCAGCAGCTTGGTCCCGGGGGTCTGGGATGGCTACACCTTC	CASSLVPGVWDGYTF	TRBJ1-2	.	few	TRBV5-1
TGTGCCAGCAGAACCGGACAGGTCTCCTACGAGCAGTACTTC	CASRTGQVSYEQYF	TRBJ2-7	TRBD1	.	TRBV12-3/TRBV12-4
TGTGCTAGCAGCTTAGGGAGTCGGGCGGGAGAGACCCAGTACTTC	CASSLGSRAGETQYF	TRBJ2-5	.	few	TRBV7-7
TGTGCCAGCAGTTCTAGCGGGAGGGGCGATACGCAGTATTTT	CASSSSGRGDTQYF	TRBJ2-3	TRBD2	.	TRBV12-3/TRBV12-4